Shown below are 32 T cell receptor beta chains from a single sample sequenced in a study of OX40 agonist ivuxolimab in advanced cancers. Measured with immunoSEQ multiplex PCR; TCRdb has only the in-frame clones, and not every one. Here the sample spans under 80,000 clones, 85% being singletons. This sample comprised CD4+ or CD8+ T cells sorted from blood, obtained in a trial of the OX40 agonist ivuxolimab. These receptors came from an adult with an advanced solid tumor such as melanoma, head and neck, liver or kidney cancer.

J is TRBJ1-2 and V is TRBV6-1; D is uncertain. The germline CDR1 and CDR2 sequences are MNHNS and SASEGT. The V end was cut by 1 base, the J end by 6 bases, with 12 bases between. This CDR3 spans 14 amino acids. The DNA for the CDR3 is TGTGCCAGCAGTGAAGTTTTGGGCGGGGATGGCTACACCTTC. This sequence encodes CASSEVLGGDGYTF.

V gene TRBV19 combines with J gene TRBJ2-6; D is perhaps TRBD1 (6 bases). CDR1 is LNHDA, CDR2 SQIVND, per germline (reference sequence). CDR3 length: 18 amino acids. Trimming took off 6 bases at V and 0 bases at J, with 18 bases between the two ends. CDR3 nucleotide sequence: TGTGCCAGTAGACTTCCAGGGGCAGCCAGCTCTGGGGCCAACGTCCTGACTTTC. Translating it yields CASRLPGAASSGANVLTF.

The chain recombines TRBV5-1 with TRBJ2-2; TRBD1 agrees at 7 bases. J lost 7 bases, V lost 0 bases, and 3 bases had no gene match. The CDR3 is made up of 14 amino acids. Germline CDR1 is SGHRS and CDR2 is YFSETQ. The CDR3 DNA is TGCGCCAGCAGCTTGGAAGGGGGCGGCGGGGAGCTGTTTTTT. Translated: CASSLEGGGGELFF.

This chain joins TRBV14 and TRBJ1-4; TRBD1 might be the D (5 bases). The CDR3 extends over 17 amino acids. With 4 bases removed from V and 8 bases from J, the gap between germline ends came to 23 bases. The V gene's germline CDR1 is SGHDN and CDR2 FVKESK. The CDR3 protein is CASSLRGLSGTGEKLFF. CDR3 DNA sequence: TGTGCCAGCAGCCTGCGGGGACTCTCCGGGACCGGGGAAAAACTGTTTTTT.

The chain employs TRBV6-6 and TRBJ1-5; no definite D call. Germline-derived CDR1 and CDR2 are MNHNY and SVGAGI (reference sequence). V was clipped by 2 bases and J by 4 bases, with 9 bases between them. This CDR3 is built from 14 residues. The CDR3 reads CASSYATENQPQHF. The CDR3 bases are TGTGCCAGCAGTTACGCTACAGAAAATCAGCCCCAGCATTTT.

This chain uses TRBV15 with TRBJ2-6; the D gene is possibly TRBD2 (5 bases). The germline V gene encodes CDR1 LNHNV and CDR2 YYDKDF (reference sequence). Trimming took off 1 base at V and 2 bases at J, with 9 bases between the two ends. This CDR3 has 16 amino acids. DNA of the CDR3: TGTGCCACCAGCAGAGGGACTTTTACTGGGGCCAACGTCCTGACTTTC. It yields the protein CATSRGTFTGANVLTF.

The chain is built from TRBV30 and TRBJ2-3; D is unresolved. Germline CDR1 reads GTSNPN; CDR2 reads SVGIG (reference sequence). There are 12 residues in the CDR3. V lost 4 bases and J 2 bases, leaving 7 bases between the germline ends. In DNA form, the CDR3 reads TGTGCCTGGACCCTCTCCACAGATACGCAGTATTTT. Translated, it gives CAWTLSTDTQYF. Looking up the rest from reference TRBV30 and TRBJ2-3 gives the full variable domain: SQTIHQWPATLVQPVGSPLSLECTVEGTSNPNLYWYRQAAGRGLQLLFYSVGIGQISSEVPQNLSASRPQDRQFILSSKKLLLSDSGFYLCAWTLSTDTQYFGPGTRLTVL.

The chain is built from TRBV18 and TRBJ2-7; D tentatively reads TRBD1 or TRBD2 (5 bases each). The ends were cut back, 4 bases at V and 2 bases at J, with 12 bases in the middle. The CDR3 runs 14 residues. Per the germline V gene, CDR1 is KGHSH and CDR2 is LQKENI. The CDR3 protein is CASSRDPGPYEQYF. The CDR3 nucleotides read TGTGCCAGCTCACGGGACCCAGGTCCCTACGAGCAGTACTTC.

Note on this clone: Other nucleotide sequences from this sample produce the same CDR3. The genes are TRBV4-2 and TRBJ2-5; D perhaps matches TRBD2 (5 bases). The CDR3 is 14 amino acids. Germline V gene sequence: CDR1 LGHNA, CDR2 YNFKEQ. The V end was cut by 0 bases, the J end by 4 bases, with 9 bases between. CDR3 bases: TGTGCCAGCAGCCAAGAAGGCAGCGGAGAGACCCAGTACTTC. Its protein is CASSQEGSGETQYF.

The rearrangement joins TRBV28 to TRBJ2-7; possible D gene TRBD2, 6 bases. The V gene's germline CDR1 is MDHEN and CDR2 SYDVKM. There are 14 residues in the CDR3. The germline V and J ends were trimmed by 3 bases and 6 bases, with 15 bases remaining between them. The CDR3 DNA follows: TGTGCCAGCAGTTTGGTCGATCGGGGAGGCGAGCAGTACTTC. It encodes CASSLVDRGGEQYF.

CDR3 sequence reads: CASRLEWGGSYEQYF. The CDR3 DNA reads TGTGCCAGCAGATTAGAGTGGGGGGGATCCTACGAGCAGTACTTC. The rearrangement joins TRBV6-1 to TRBJ2-7; 7 bases line up with TRBD2. Trimming removed 6 bases from V and 1 base from J; junction bases left unmatched: 9. The CDR3 is 15 residues long. CDR1 and CDR2 from the germline V gene are MNHNS and SASEGT.

CDR3 sequence reads: CASSLGVISDTEAFF. CDR3 DNA: TGTGCCAGCAGCTTAGGGGTTATTAGCGACACTGAAGCTTTCTTT. The rearrangement joins TRBV7-9 to TRBJ1-1; D is ambiguous. Per the germline V gene, CDR1 is SEHNR and CDR2 is FQNEAQ (reference sequence). The V and J ends lost 1 base and 3 bases respectively, with 12 bases between them. This CDR3 has 15 amino acids.

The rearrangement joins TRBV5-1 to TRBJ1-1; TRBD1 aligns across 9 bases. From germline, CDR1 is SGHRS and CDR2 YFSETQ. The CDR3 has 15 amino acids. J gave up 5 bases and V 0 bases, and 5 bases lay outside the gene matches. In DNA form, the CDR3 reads TGCGCCAGCAGCTTGGCCGGGACAGGGAGGACTGAAGCTTTCTTT. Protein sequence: CASSLAGTGRTEAFF.

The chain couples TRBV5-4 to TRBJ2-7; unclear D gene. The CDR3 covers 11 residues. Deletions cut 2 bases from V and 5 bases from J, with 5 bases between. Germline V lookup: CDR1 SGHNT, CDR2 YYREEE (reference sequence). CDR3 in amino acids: CASSFRHEQYF. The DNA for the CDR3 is TGTGCCAGCAGCTTTCGTCACGAGCAGTACTTC.

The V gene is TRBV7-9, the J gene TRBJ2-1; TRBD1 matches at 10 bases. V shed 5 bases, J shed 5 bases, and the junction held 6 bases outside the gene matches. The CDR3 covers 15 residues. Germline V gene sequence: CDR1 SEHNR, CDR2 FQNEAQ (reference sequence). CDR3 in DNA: TGTGCCAGCAGCCCGGGACAGGGGCCAAACAATGAGCAGTTCTTC. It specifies CASSPGQGPNNEQFF. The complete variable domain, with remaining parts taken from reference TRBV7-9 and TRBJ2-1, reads DTGVSQNPRHKITKRGQNVTFRCDPISEHNRLYWYRQTLGQGPEFLTYFQNEAQLEKSRLLSDRFSAERPKGSFSTLEIQRTEQGDSAMYLCASSPGQGPNNEQFFGPGTRLTVL.

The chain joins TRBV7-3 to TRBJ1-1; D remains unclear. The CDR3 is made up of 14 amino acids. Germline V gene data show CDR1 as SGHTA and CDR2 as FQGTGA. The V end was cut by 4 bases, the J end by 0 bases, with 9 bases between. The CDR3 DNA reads TGTGCCAGCAGCTCGGGCAGCATGAACACTGAAGCTTTCTTT. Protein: CASSSGSMNTEAFF.

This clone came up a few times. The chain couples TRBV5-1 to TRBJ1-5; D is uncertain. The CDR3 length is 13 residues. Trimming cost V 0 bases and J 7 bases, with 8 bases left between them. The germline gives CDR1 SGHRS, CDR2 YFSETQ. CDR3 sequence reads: CASSLGSGQPQHF. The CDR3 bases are TGCGCCAGCAGCTTGGGATCCGGGCAGCCCCAGCATTTT.

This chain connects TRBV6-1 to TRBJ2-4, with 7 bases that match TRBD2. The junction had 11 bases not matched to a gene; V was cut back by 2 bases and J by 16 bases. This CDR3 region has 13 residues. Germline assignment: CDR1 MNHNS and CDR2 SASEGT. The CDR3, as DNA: TGTGCCAGCAGTGAAATGATCCGGGGGGACCTATACTTC. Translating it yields CASSEMIRGDLYF.

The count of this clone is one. This CDR3 reads CASSPPRTGPYEQYF. Here the CDR3 DNA reads TGTGCCAGCTCCCCCCCCAGGACAGGGCCCTACGAGCAGTACTTC. The V and J genes are TRBV18 and TRBJ2-7; TRBD1 agrees at 8 bases. The CDR3 has 15 amino acids. Germline loops: CDR1 KGHSH, CDR2 LQKENI. V shed 6 bases, J shed 2 bases, and the junction held 9 bases outside the gene matches.

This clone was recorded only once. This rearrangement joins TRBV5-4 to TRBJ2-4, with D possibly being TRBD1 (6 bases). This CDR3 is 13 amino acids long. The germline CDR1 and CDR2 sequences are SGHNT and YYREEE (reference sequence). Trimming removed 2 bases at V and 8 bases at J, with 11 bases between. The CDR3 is CASSLTGQDIQYF. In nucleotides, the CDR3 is TGTGCCAGCAGCTTAACGGGACAAGACATTCAGTACTTC.

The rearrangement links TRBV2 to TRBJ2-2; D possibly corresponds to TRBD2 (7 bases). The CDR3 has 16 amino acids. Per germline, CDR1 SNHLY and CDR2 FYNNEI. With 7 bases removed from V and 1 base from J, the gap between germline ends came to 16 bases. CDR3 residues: CASNARGALNTGELFF. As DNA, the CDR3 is TGTGCCAGCAATGCTCGGGGGGCACTGAACACCGGGGAGCTGTTTTTT.

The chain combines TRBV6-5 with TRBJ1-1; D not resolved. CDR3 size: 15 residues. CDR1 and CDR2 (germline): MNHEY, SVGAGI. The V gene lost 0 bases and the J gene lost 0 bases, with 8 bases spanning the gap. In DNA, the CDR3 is TGTGCCAGCAGTTACTCTTTGGCAGTGAACACTGAAGCTTTCTTT. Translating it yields CASSYSLAVNTEAFF.

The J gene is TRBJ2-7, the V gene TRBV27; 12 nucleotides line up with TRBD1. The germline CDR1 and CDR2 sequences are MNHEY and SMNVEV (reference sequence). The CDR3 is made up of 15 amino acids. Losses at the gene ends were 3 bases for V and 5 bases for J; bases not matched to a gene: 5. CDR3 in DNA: TGTGCCAGCAGTTTGCGGGGGGACAGGGGGCACGAGCAGTACTTC. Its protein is CASSLRGDRGHEQYF.

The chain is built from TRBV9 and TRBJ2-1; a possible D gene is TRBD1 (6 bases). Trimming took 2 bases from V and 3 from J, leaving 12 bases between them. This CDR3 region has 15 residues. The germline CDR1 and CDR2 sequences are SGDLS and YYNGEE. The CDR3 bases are TGTGCCAGCAGCGTGCAGGGGTTTGTCTACAATGAGCAGTTCTTC. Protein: CASSVQGFVYNEQFF.

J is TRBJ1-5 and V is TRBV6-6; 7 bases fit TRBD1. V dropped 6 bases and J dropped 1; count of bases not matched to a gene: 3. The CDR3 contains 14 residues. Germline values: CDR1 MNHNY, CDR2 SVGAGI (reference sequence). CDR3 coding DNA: TGTGCCAGCAGAACGGACAGGAGCAATCAGCCCCAGCATTTT. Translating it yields CASRTDRSNQPQHF.

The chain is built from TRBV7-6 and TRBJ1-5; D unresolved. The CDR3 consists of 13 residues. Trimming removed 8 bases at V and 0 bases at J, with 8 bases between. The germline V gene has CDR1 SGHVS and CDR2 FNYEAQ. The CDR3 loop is CASSAGSNQPQHF. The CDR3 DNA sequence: TGTGCCAGCTCAGCGGGTAGCAATCAGCCCCAGCATTTT.

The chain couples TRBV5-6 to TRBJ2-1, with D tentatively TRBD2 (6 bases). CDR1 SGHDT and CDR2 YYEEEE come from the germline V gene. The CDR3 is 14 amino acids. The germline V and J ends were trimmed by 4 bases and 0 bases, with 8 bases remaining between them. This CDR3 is CASSPGGSYNEQFF. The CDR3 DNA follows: TGTGCCAGCAGCCCCGGGGGCTCCTACAATGAGCAGTTCTTC.

The CDR3 region has the DNA TGTGCCAGCAGTGAAAGCGGGCCAAGTAATAATTCACCCCTCCACTTT. It translates to CASSESGPSNNSPLHF. V usage is TRBV2 and J usage is TRBJ1-6; D is undetermined. The CDR3 loop spans 16 amino acids. Trimming cost V 2 bases and J 5 bases, with 13 bases left between them. The V gene's germline CDR1 is SNHLY and CDR2 FYNNEI.

CDR3 in DNA: TGTGCCACCAGCAGAGGGCCCCTAGGGGAACCGGGTTCACCCCTCCACTTT. Translating gives CATSRGPLGEPGSPLHF. This sequence joins TRBV15 and TRBJ1-6; a possible D gene is TRBD1 (5 bases). Per germline, CDR1 LNHNV and CDR2 YYDKDF (reference sequence). V shed 1 base and J shed 9 bases, with 19 bases lying between them. This CDR3 comprises 17 residues.

In DNA form, the CDR3 reads TGTGCCAGGTATGGAGCCAACGAGCAGTACTTC. It encodes CARYGANEQYF. The J gene is TRBJ2-7, the V gene TRBV27; D uncertain. The V gene's germline CDR1 is MNHEY and CDR2 SMNVEV (reference sequence). Trimming removed 9 bases from V and 5 bases from J, with 11 bases in between. This CDR3 contains 11 residues.

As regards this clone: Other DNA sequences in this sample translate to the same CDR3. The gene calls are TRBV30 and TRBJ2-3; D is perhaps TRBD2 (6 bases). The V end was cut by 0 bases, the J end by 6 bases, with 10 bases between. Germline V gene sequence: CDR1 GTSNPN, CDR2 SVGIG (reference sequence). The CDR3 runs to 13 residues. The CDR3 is CAWSVRRGDTQYF. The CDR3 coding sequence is TGTGCCTGGAGTGTAAGGAGGGGCGATACGCAGTATTTT.

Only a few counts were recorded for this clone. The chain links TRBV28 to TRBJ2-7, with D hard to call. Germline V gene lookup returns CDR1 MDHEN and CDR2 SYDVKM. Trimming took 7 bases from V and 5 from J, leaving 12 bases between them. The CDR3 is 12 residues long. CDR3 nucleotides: TGTGCCAGCACCGTGGACCCGGACGAGCAGTACTTC. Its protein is CASTVDPDEQYF.